This passage covers 5 T cell receptor beta chains from one sample sequenced in a study of vaccination and CD4 T cells after COVID-19. No antigens are known for them. Sequencing of cultured CD4+ T cell DNA used the Oncomine TCR Beta short-read assay. In TCRdb, the PCR reads were re-called with MiXCR into one record per CDR3 protein. The sample lists approximately 15,000 distinct CDR3 sequences, around 29% occurring once. Documented treatment: 10-day PBMC culture with coronavirus spike peptide pools or control peptides (ViraFEST assay). The sequenced sample was cultured CD4+ T cells from blood. These receptors originate from a human donor with COVID-19.

This clonotype was seen a handful of times. This CDR3 reads CATSTRKHSGNTIYF. The CDR3 coding sequence is TGTGCCACCAGCACCCGTAAACACTCTGGAAACACCATATATTTT. The chain couples TRBV15 to TRBJ1-3; no firm D call. The germline V gene encodes CDR1 LNHNV and CDR2 YYDKDF (reference sequence). CDR3 size: 15 residues. Trimming took 4 bases from V and 0 from J, leaving 10 bases between them.

The gene calls are TRBV7-2 and TRBJ1-5, with 8 bases fitting TRBD1. Germline V gene sequence: CDR1 SGHTA, CDR2 FQGNSA. After removal of 4 bases from V and 6 bases from J, the junction contained 5 bases not matched to a gene. The CDR3 has 14 residues. DNA of the CDR3: TGTGCCAGCAGCTCCGGACAGGGCGGTCAGCCCCAGCATTTT. Its translation: CASSSGQGGQPQHF.

This chain uses TRBV6-1 with TRBJ2-3; D call uncertain. The germline CDR1 and CDR2 sequences are MNHNS and SASEGT. The CDR3 runs to 13 residues. Trimming left V 4 bases short and J 1 base short, with 6 bases between. CDR3 nucleotide sequence: TGTGCCAGCAGTGGGCCAGGCACAGATACGCAGTATTTT. The encoded protein is CASSGPGTDTQYF.

CDR3 in amino acids: CASSYSGLAGGTDTQYF. CDR3 in DNA: TGTGCCAGCAGTTACTCGGGACTAGCGGGGGGCACAGATACGCAGTATTTT. The chain combines TRBV6-2 or TRBV6-3 with TRBJ2-3; 14 bases map to TRBD2. Trimming took 0 bases from V and 1 from J; bases not matched to a gene: 0. CDR1 and CDR2 from the germline V gene are MNHEY and SVGEGT. The CDR3 contains 17 residues.

This clonotype has only a few counts. The chain joins TRBV7-4 to TRBJ2-3, with D possibly TRBD1 on 7 matching bases. Germline CDR1 SGHVT, CDR2 SQSDAQ. Trimming cost V 5 bases and J 2 bases, with 17 bases left between them. The CDR3 has 16 amino acids. The CDR3 DNA reads TGTGCCAGCAGCGTAGGTCCCAGGGGGGACACAGATACGCAGTATTTT. Translating it yields CASSVGPRGDTDTQYF.